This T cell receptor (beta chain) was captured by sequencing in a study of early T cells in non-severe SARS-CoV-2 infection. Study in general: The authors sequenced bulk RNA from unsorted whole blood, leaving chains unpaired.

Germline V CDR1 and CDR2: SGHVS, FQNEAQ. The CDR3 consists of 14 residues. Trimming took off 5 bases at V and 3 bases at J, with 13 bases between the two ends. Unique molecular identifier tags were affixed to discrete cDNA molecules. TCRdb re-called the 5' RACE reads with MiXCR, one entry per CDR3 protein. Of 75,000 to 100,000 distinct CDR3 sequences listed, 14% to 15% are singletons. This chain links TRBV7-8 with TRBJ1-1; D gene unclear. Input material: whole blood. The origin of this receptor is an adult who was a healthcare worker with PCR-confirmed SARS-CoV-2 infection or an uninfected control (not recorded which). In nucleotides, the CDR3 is TGTGCCAGCAGCCCCGGACGGCATGACACTGAAGCTTTCTTT. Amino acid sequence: CASSPGRHDTEAFF. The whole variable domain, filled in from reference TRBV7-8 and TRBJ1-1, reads GAGVSQSPRYKVAKRGQDVALRCDPISGHVSLFWYQQALGQGPEFLTYFQNEAQLDKSGLPSDRFFAERPEGSVSTLKIQRTQQEDSAVYLCASSPGRHDTEAFFGQGTRLTVV.